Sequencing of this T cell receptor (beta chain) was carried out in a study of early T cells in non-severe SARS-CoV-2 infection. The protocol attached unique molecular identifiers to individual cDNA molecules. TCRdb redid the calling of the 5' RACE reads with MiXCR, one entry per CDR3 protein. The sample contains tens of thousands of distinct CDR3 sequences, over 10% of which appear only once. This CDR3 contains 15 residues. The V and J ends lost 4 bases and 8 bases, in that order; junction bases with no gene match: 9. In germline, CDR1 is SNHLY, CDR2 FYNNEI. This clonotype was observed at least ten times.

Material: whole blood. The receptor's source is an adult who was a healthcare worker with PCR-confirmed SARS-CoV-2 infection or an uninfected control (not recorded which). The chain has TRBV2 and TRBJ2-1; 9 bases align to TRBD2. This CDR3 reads CASSASLAGIDEQFF. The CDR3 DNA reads TGTGCCAGCAGTGCGTCGCTAGCGGGAATCGATGAGCAGTTCTTC.